A selection of T cell receptor beta chains follows, all from one sample in a study of blood T cell repertoires in COVID-19. Here immunoSEQ multiplex PCR was the method, and the copy in TCRdb shows in-frame clones only, minus some. This table holds approximately 500,000 clones, 70% to 90% found once. Sequencing input: peripheral blood. All receptors come from a woman between 45 and 60 years old with COVID-19, enrolled during active disease. Both conserved end residues are part of each CDR3. Each record gives: D gene, clone size, V gene, J gene, CDR3 protein, CDR3 DNA. D genes are given only for firm matches. Some rows mark clone size as missing; the rest say once, few, many or name a class of expanded clone.

d_gene: TRBD1; abundance: -; v_gene: TRBV5-8; j_gene: TRBJ1-5; CDR3aa: CASSLGLGDRAQPQHF; CDR3nt: TGTGCCAGCAGCTTGGGGCTGGGGGACAGGGCTCAGCCCCAGCATTTT
d_gene: -; abundance: -; v_gene: TRBV5-1; j_gene: TRBJ1-2; CDR3aa: CASSLAGGDGYTF; CDR3nt: TGCGCCAGCAGCTTGGCGGGGGGTGATGGCTACACCTTC
d_gene: TRBD1; abundance: -; v_gene: TRBV28; j_gene: TRBJ2-3; CDR3aa: CASSRPGQGTDTQYF; CDR3nt: TGTGCCAGCAGCAGGCCGGGACAGGGCACAGATACGCAGTATTTT
d_gene: -; abundance: -; v_gene: TRBV9; j_gene: TRBJ1-1; CDR3aa: CASSVGGLGPEAFF; CDR3nt: TGTGCCAGCAGCGTCGGAGGGCTGGGCCCTGAAGCTTTCTTT
d_gene: -; abundance: -; v_gene: TRBV27; j_gene: TRBJ2-5; CDR3aa: CASSLSYQETQYF; CDR3nt: TGTGCCAGCAGTCTCTCGTACCAAGAGACCCAGTACTTC
d_gene: -; abundance: -; v_gene: TRBV6-6; j_gene: TRBJ2-3; CDR3aa: CASSRTGDTQYF; CDR3nt: TGTGCCAGCAGTAGAACGGGAGATACGCAGTATTTT
d_gene: -; abundance: -; v_gene: TRBV6-5; j_gene: TRBJ1-1; CDR3aa: CASSYSTGETEAFF; CDR3nt: TGTGCCAGCAGTTACAGTACGGGGGAGACTGAAGCTTTCTTT
d_gene: -; abundance: -; v_gene: TRBV5-1; j_gene: TRBJ1-2; CDR3aa: CASSLDVTVLYGYTF; CDR3nt: TGCGCCAGCAGCCTCGACGTGACAGTTCTCTATGGCTACACCTTC
d_gene: -; abundance: -; v_gene: TRBV29-1; j_gene: TRBJ2-1; CDR3aa: CSVAGSSNEQFF; CDR3nt: TGCAGCGTTGCAGGGTCCTCCAATGAGCAGTTCTTC
d_gene: -; abundance: -; v_gene: TRBV29-1; j_gene: TRBJ1-2; CDR3aa: CSVEEITNYGYTF; CDR3nt: TGCAGCGTAGAAGAAATCACTAACTATGGCTACACCTTC
d_gene: TRBD1; abundance: -; v_gene: TRBV5-1; j_gene: TRBJ1-6; CDR3aa: CASSLNFDREVNSPLHF; CDR3nt: TGCGCCAGCAGCTTGAATTTTGACAGGGAGGTCAATTCACCCCTCCACTTT
d_gene: -; abundance: -; v_gene: TRBV27; j_gene: TRBJ1-2; CDR3aa: CASSFSAGAGKGYTF; CDR3nt: TGTGCCAGCAGTTTTTCGGCAGGGGCTGGGAAGGGCTACACCTTC
d_gene: -; abundance: -; v_gene: TRBV6-6; j_gene: TRBJ1-2; CDR3aa: CASSPTRGYGYTF; CDR3nt: TGTGCCAGCAGTCCCACTCGGGGCTATGGCTACACCTTC
d_gene: -; abundance: -; v_gene: TRBV3-1/TRBV3-2; j_gene: TRBJ2-2; CDR3aa: CASSQGTGGRGTGELFF; CDR3nt: TGTGCCAGCAGCCAAGGGACGGGGGGCCGGGGCACCGGGGAGCTGTTTTTT
d_gene: -; abundance: -; v_gene: TRBV7-9; j_gene: TRBJ1-4; CDR3aa: CASSLVTAGEKLFF; CDR3nt: TGTGCCAGCAGCTTAGTGACGGCGGGGGAAAAACTGTTTTTT
d_gene: TRBD1; abundance: -; v_gene: TRBV10-3; j_gene: TRBJ1-1; CDR3aa: CAISDQDREGPEAFF; CDR3nt: TGTGCCATCAGTGACCAGGACAGGGAGGGCCCTGAAGCTTTCTTT
d_gene: TRBD1; abundance: -; v_gene: TRBV30; j_gene: TRBJ2-7; CDR3aa: CAWAGQGARSHEQYF; CDR3nt: TGTGCCTGGGCTGGACAGGGGGCTCGGTCCCACGAGCAGTACTTC
d_gene: -; abundance: -; v_gene: TRBV4-2; j_gene: TRBJ2-7; CDR3aa: CASSRDLPGVRSYEQYF; CDR3nt: TGTGCCAGCAGCCGAGACCTTCCAGGGGTACGGTCCTACGAGCAGTACTTC
d_gene: -; abundance: -; v_gene: TRBV11-2; j_gene: TRBJ1-2; CDR3aa: CASSSNNYGYTF; CDR3nt: TGTGCCAGCAGCTCAAATAACTATGGCTACACCTTC
d_gene: -; abundance: -; v_gene: TRBV7-9; j_gene: TRBJ1-2; CDR3aa: CASSLEQNGYTF; CDR3nt: TGTGCCAGCAGCTTAGAACAAAATGGCTACACCTTC
d_gene: TRBD2; abundance: -; v_gene: TRBV19; j_gene: TRBJ2-1; CDR3aa: CASSTSSGGINEQFF; CDR3nt: TGTGCCAGTAGCACATCTAGCGGGGGGATTAATGAGCAGTTCTTC
d_gene: -; abundance: -; v_gene: TRBV13; j_gene: TRBJ2-2; CDR3aa: CASSSNTLPGQNTGELFF; CDR3nt: TGTGCCAGCAGTTCCAATACTTTACCGGGACAGAACACCGGGGAGCTGTTTTTT
d_gene: -; abundance: -; v_gene: TRBV15; j_gene: TRBJ1-1; CDR3aa: CATTKKNTEAFF; CDR3nt: TGTGCCACCACTAAAAAGAACACTGAAGCTTTCTTT
d_gene: TRBD2; abundance: -; v_gene: TRBV3-1/TRBV3-2; j_gene: TRBJ2-1; CDR3aa: CASSQFAGGSSYNEQFF; CDR3nt: TGTGCCAGCAGCCAATTTGCGGGGGGGAGCTCCTACAATGAGCAGTTCTTC
d_gene: TRBD1; abundance: -; v_gene: TRBV11-2; j_gene: TRBJ1-2; CDR3aa: CASSPYSTGGVGYTF; CDR3nt: TGTGCCAGCAGCCCCTACTCTACAGGGGGCGTCGGGTACACCTTC
d_gene: -; abundance: few; v_gene: TRBV5-1; j_gene: TRBJ1-1; CDR3aa: CASSFRQDTEAFF; CDR3nt: TGCGCCAGCAGCTTCCGACAGGATACTGAAGCTTTCTTT
d_gene: TRBD1; abundance: -; v_gene: TRBV4-1; j_gene: TRBJ2-2; CDR3aa: CASTRTGGNTGELFF; CDR3nt: TGCGCCAGCACTCGGACAGGGGGAAACACCGGGGAGCTGTTTTTT
d_gene: -; abundance: -; v_gene: TRBV14; j_gene: TRBJ1-2; CDR3aa: CASSQIDDYYGYTF; CDR3nt: TGTGCCAGCAGCCAAATTGACGACTACTATGGCTACACCTTC
d_gene: TRBD2; abundance: -; v_gene: TRBV2; j_gene: TRBJ2-3; CDR3aa: CASSGTSGHMGADTQYF; CDR3nt: TGTGCCAGCAGTGGGACTAGCGGGCATATGGGCGCAGATACGCAGTATTTT
d_gene: TRBD1; abundance: -; v_gene: TRBV24-1; j_gene: TRBJ1-2; CDR3aa: CATSDDRGRMDGYTF; CDR3nt: TGTGCCACCAGTGATGACAGGGGGCGGATGGATGGCTACACCTTC
d_gene: TRBD1; abundance: once; v_gene: TRBV6-5; j_gene: TRBJ1-2; CDR3aa: CASSRDRGNTYGYTF; CDR3nt: TGTGCCAGCAGTCGTGACAGGGGGAATACCTATGGCTACACCTTC
d_gene: -; abundance: -; v_gene: TRBV3-1/TRBV3-2; j_gene: TRBJ2-3; CDR3aa: CASSQGGFLGMRADTQYF; CDR3nt: TGTGCCAGCAGCCAAGGTGGCTTCCTAGGGATGAGGGCAGATACGCAGTATTTT
d_gene: -; abundance: -; v_gene: TRBV5-1; j_gene: TRBJ2-7; CDR3aa: CASSPGHGPYEQYF; CDR3nt: TGCGCCAGCAGCCCCGGACACGGCCCCTACGAGCAGTACTTC
d_gene: TRBD1; abundance: -; v_gene: TRBV4-1; j_gene: TRBJ1-2; CDR3aa: CASSQGLGQATEPGGYTF; CDR3nt: TGCGCCAGCAGCCAAGGTCTAGGACAGGCAACTGAACCCGGGGGCTACACCTTC
d_gene: -; abundance: -; v_gene: TRBV5-5; j_gene: TRBJ1-1; CDR3aa: CASSFRGQNTEAFF; CDR3nt: TGTGCCAGCAGCTTCAGGGGCCAGAACACTGAAGCTTTCTTT
d_gene: -; abundance: -; v_gene: TRBV2; j_gene: TRBJ1-1; CDR3aa: CASLRDGKNTEAFF; CDR3nt: TGTGCCAGCTTGCGGGACGGCAAGAACACTGAAGCTTTCTTT
d_gene: -; abundance: -; v_gene: TRBV7-8; j_gene: TRBJ1-5; CDR3aa: CANLSDSQYSNQPQHF; CDR3nt: TGTGCCAACCTTTCGGACAGCCAATATAGCAATCAGCCCCAGCATTTT
d_gene: -; abundance: -; v_gene: TRBV3-1/TRBV3-2; j_gene: TRBJ2-7; CDR3aa: CASSPSTGYEQYF; CDR3nt: TGTGCCAGCAGCCCCTCGACAGGCTACGAGCAGTACTTC
d_gene: -; abundance: -; v_gene: TRBV28; j_gene: TRBJ2-3; CDR3aa: CASTVGGGSTDTQYF; CDR3nt: TGTGCCAGCACCGTAGGGGGGGGGAGCACAGATACGCAGTATTTT
d_gene: -; abundance: -; v_gene: TRBV6-5; j_gene: TRBJ1-5; CDR3aa: CASGRGDQPQHF; CDR3nt: TGTGCCAGCGGCAGGGGCGATCAGCCCCAGCATTTT
d_gene: -; abundance: -; v_gene: TRBV10-1; j_gene: TRBJ2-3; CDR3aa: CASQDPDTDTQYF; CDR3nt: TGCGCCTCCCAGGATCCCGACACAGATACGCAGTATTTT
d_gene: -; abundance: -; v_gene: TRBV6-5; j_gene: TRBJ2-1; CDR3aa: CASIQTDPQRDEQFF; CDR3nt: TGTGCCAGCATACAGACGGACCCACAGCGGGATGAGCAGTTCTTC
d_gene: TRBD1; abundance: -; v_gene: TRBV2; j_gene: TRBJ1-1; CDR3aa: CASIVDRGDTEAFF; CDR3nt: TGTGCCAGCATAGTCGACAGGGGGGACACTGAAGCTTTCTTT
d_gene: -; abundance: -; v_gene: TRBV20-1; j_gene: TRBJ2-7; CDR3aa: CSARDEEGQYF; CDR3nt: TGCAGTGCTAGAGATGAGGAGGGGCAGTACTTC
d_gene: -; abundance: few; v_gene: TRBV30; j_gene: TRBJ1-5; CDR3aa: CAWSRSREPQHF; CDR3nt: TGTGCCTGGAGTAGGTCGAGGGAGCCCCAGCATTTT
d_gene: -; abundance: -; v_gene: TRBV6-6; j_gene: TRBJ2-3; CDR3aa: CASTPAGPDTQYF; CDR3nt: TGTGCCAGCACCCCCGCAGGGCCAGATACGCAGTATTTT
d_gene: TRBD2; abundance: -; v_gene: TRBV10-3; j_gene: TRBJ2-3; CDR3aa: CATTVASGGSDTQYF; CDR3nt: TGTGCCACGACAGTGGCTAGCGGGGGCTCGGATACGCAGTATTTT
d_gene: -; abundance: -; v_gene: TRBV6-4; j_gene: TRBJ1-2; CDR3aa: CASSKGGAYGYTF; CDR3nt: TGTGCCAGCAGCAAAGGCGGCGCCTATGGCTACACCTTC
d_gene: -; abundance: -; v_gene: TRBV3-1/TRBV3-2; j_gene: TRBJ1-1; CDR3aa: CASSQSRGGNTEAFF; CDR3nt: TGTGCCAGCAGCCAGTCCCGGGGGGGGAACACTGAAGCTTTCTTT
d_gene: TRBD1; abundance: -; v_gene: TRBV2; j_gene: TRBJ2-6; CDR3aa: CASRDDRAGANVLTF; CDR3nt: TGTGCCAGCAGGGACGACAGGGCTGGGGCCAACGTCCTGACTTTC
d_gene: TRBD2; abundance: -; v_gene: TRBV29-1; j_gene: TRBJ2-2; CDR3aa: CSVLGTSGGGTGELFF; CDR3nt: TGCAGCGTACTCGGGACTAGCGGGGGGGGCACCGGGGAGCTGTTTTTT
d_gene: -; abundance: -; v_gene: TRBV28; j_gene: TRBJ1-1; CDR3aa: CASSFRGTEAFF; CDR3nt: TGTGCCAGCAGTTTCAGGGGCACTGAAGCTTTCTTT
d_gene: -; abundance: -; v_gene: TRBV11-2; j_gene: TRBJ1-4; CDR3aa: CASSPRAGPEKLFF; CDR3nt: TGTGCCAGCAGCCCCCGTGCAGGCCCTGAAAAACTGTTTTTT
d_gene: -; abundance: -; v_gene: TRBV6-5; j_gene: TRBJ1-2; CDR3aa: CASSYSIMENYGYTF; CDR3nt: TGTGCCAGCAGTTACTCGATAATGGAGAACTATGGCTACACCTTC
d_gene: TRBD1; abundance: -; v_gene: TRBV13; j_gene: TRBJ1-2; CDR3aa: CASSVTGVGGYTF; CDR3nt: TGTGCCAGCAGCGTTACAGGGGTAGGGGGCTACACCTTC
d_gene: TRBD2; abundance: -; v_gene: TRBV27; j_gene: TRBJ2-5; CDR3aa: CASSWGTNQETQYF; CDR3nt: TGTGCCAGCAGTTGGGGGACTAACCAAGAGACCCAGTACTTC
d_gene: -; abundance: -; v_gene: TRBV7-2; j_gene: TRBJ1-1; CDR3aa: CASSTYGQNTEAFF; CDR3nt: TGTGCCAGCAGCACCTACGGACAGAACACTGAAGCTTTCTTT
d_gene: -; abundance: -; v_gene: TRBV7-2; j_gene: TRBJ2-3; CDR3aa: CASSLLEGTQYF; CDR3nt: TGTGCCAGCAGCTTACTAGAAGGTACGCAGTATTTT
d_gene: -; abundance: -; v_gene: TRBV6-5; j_gene: TRBJ2-7; CDR3aa: CASSYSIHSLPYEQYF; CDR3nt: TGTGCCAGCAGTTACTCGATTCACAGTTTGCCCTACGAGCAGTACTTC